One and the same sample provided the 26 T cell receptor beta chains below, sequenced in a study of CD8 T cells in ankylosing spondylitis (TCRdb year 2017). Study-wide findings and limitations: A TCR beta motif of about eight highly homologous amino acid variants appeared characteristic of blood from ankylosing spondylitis patients.

The antigens of these receptors remain unknown. The library was obtained by 5' RACE. The instrument given in TCRdb is Illumina HiSeq 2500. In TCRdb, the public reads were trimmed at Q25 with fastp and aligned with MiXCR, with productive beta chains retained. Here each entry gathers all rows of one CDR3 protein and keeps the most common genes and DNA. The sample profile shows hundreds of thousands of distinct CDR3 sequences; about 12% of them were found once. Jointly, the top ten make up approximately 0.5% of the sample. What was sequenced was blood, either unsorted or a sorted T cell fraction (not recorded which). The receptors originated from a male donor with ankylosing spondylitis.

The CDR3 loop is CASRRFRGQGGSGANVLTF. Here the CDR3 DNA reads TGTGCCAGCAGGCGGTTTCGTGGACAGGGGGGTTCTGGGGCCAACGTCCTGACTTTC. This chain connects TRBV6-1 to TRBJ2-6, with 10 bases identical to TRBD1. The V and J ends lost 6 bases and 1 base, in that order; junction bases with no gene match: 12. Germline V gene lookup returns CDR1 MNHNS and CDR2 SASEGT. The length of the CDR3 is 19 residues.

In nucleotides, the CDR3 is TGTGCCAGCTCACCTTTCGGGACAGGTAACTCCTACGAGCAGTACTTC. The encoded protein is CASSPFGTGNSYEQYF. The chain couples TRBV18 to TRBJ2-7; 8 bases line up with TRBD1. J lost 0 bases, V lost 3 bases, and 7 bases had no gene match. This CDR3 contains 16 residues. Germline CDR1 KGHSH, CDR2 LQKENI.

This clonotype was found many times. This sequence joins TRBV6-2 or TRBV6-3 and TRBJ2-1, with 12 bases aligning to TRBD2. Germline V CDR1 and CDR2: MNHEY, SVGEGT. This CDR3 region has 18 residues. V was clipped by 4 bases and J by 7 bases; unmatched bases: 14. DNA for the CDR3: TGTGCCAGCAGTTCCAGACTAGCGGGAGTCCAAGTGGGGAATGAGCAGTTCTTC. Its protein is CASSSRLAGVQVGNEQFF.

V is TRBV20-1 and J is TRBJ1-2; no firm D call. Germline CDR1 is DFQATT and CDR2 is SNEGSKA (reference sequence). The V and J ends lost 2 bases and 5 bases respectively, with 6 bases between them. CDR3 length: 11 residues. The CDR3 DNA sequence: TGCAGTGCTAGACGCTTGTATGGCTACACCTTC. Encoded protein: CSARRLYGYTF.

In this sample, this clonotype turned up many times. This chain connects TRBV29-1 to TRBJ1-2; 8 nucleotides line up with TRBD1. CDR1 and CDR2 (germline): SQVTM, ANQGSEA. The CDR3 covers 15 residues. V shed 4 bases and J 4 bases; nucleotides not matched to a gene: 11. CDR3 bases: TGCAGCGTTGCCCGCCTTGGACAGGGCACCTATGGCTACACCTTC. Translated: CSVARLGQGTYGYTF. The full variable domain, with the rest looked up from reference TRBV29-1 and TRBJ1-2, is SAVISQKPSRDICQRGTSLTIQCQVDSQVTMMFWYRQQPGQSLTLIATANQGSEATYESGFVIDKFPISRPNLTFSTLTVSNMSPEDSSIYLCSVARLGQGTYGYTFGSGTRLTVV.

There are many counts of this clonotype. DNA of the CDR3: TGTGCCAGCAGGCCTACAGGCCGACAGTACTATGGCTACACCTTC. Translation: CASRPTGRQYYGYTF. The V and J genes are TRBV12-3 or TRBV12-4 and TRBJ1-2, with D perhaps TRBD1 (5 bases). CDR3 length: 15 residues. V gave up 6 bases and J gave up 3 bases, with 17 bases separating them.

This clonotype occurred a few times. The gene calls are TRBV5-1 and TRBJ2-2; no clear D. The V end lost 0 bases, the J end lost 1 base, and 7 bases lay between the germline ends. CDR1 is SGHRS, CDR2 YFSETQ, per germline. The CDR3 is 15 amino acids. The DNA for the CDR3 is TGCGCCAGCAGCTTGGATGGGGTGAACACCGGGGAGCTGTTTTTT. Its translation: CASSLDGVNTGELFF.

This clonotype was seen a handful of times. The rearrangement uses TRBV25-1 and TRBJ2-2; 7 bases line up with TRBD1. V shed 1 base and J 13 bases; nucleotides not matched to a gene: 0. CDR1 is MGHDK, CDR2 SYGVNS, per germline. The CDR3 length is 11 residues. The CDR3 DNA sequence: TGTGCCAGCAGTGAATGGGACAGGCTGTTTTTT. The encoded protein is CASSEWDRLFF.

This clonotype was observed a few times. The V and J genes are TRBV20-1 and TRBJ1-1; D is possibly TRBD1 (6 bases). Trimming removed 5 bases from V and 3 bases from J, with 22 bases in between. This CDR3 region has 16 residues. The germline gives CDR1 DFQATT, CDR2 SNEGSKA (reference sequence). The CDR3 is CSAAPRTAMGDTEAFF. CDR3 coding DNA: TGCAGTGCTGCCCCTAGGACAGCCATGGGGGACACTGAAGCTTTCTTT.

On this clonotype: This may come from a read error, since a much larger clone is one base off. Here the CDR3 reads CASSTTRSSYNEQFF. The CDR3 nucleotides are TGTGCCAGCAGTACGACCAGAAGCTCCTACAATGAGCAGTTCTTC. This chain links TRBV12-3 or TRBV12-4 with TRBJ2-1; D gene unclear. This CDR3 has 15 residues. V lost 5 bases and J lost 0, with 11 bases in between.

In this sample, this clonotype turned up many times. V gene TRBV7-2 combines with J gene TRBJ2-7; the match to TRBD2 covers 7 bases. Germline V gives CDR1 SGHTA, CDR2 FQGNSA. The CDR3 length is 15 residues. Germline trimming cut 2 bases from V and 1 base from J; bases unmatched to any gene: 5. CDR3 protein: CASSLYPGGSYEQYF. The CDR3 bases are TGTGCCAGCAGCTTATACCCCGGGGGGTCCTACGAGCAGTACTTC.

This clonotype was found many times. The V call is TRBV20-1, the J call TRBJ2-3, with D maybe TRBD2 (5 bases). V was trimmed by 5 bases and J by 8 bases, leaving 11 bases between them. The CDR3 has 11 residues. The germline V gene encodes CDR1 DFQATT and CDR2 SNEGSKA (reference sequence). CDR3 amino acids: CSAARSGTQYF. CDR3 DNA: TGCAGTGCTGCCCGGAGCGGTACGCAGTATTTT.

This clonotype was seen a few times. This chain joins TRBV20-1 and TRBJ1-1; a possible D gene is TRBD1 (5 bases). Deletions cut 0 bases from V and 0 bases from J, with 8 bases between. Germline V CDR1 and CDR2: DFQATT, SNEGSKA (reference sequence). CDR3 length: 14 amino acids. This CDR3 is CSARETAVNTEAFF. CDR3 sequence (DNA): TGCAGTGCTAGAGAGACAGCGGTGAACACTGAAGCTTTCTTT.

This clonotype has a handful of counts. The V gene is TRBV10-3, the J gene TRBJ2-5; D unresolved. Germline lookup yields CDR1 ENHRY and CDR2 SYGVKD. This CDR3 has 13 amino acids. The V end was cut by 8 bases, the J end by 5 bases, with 15 bases between. In DNA, the CDR3 is TGTGCCATCCTAAGATCCCTCTCGGAGACCCAGTACTTC. This encodes CAILRSLSETQYF.

This clonotype appeared a few times. The CDR3 sequence is CSARGPSGRAGNEQFF. CDR3 nucleotide sequence: TGCAGTGCTAGAGGACCTAGCGGGAGGGCCGGGAATGAGCAGTTCTTC. This chain joins TRBV20-1 and TRBJ2-1; 12 bases are a match to TRBD2. The CDR3 extends over 16 amino acids. Germline loops: CDR1 DFQATT, CDR2 SNEGSKA (reference sequence). The junction had 8 bases not matched to a gene; V was cut back by 1 base and J by 7 bases.

This clonotype was detected a few times. The J gene is TRBJ1-5, the V gene TRBV6-1, with D unclear. V dropped 0 bases and J dropped 5 bases, with 8 bases sitting between them. The CDR3 is 14 amino acids. Per the germline V gene, CDR1 is MNHNS and CDR2 is SASEGT. DNA for the CDR3: TGTGCCAGCAGTGAAGCCTGGAACTATCAGCCCCAGCATTTT. As protein: CASSEAWNYQPQHF.

This clonotype was counted a few times. The chain joins TRBV7-9 to TRBJ2-2; D gene unclear. V was trimmed by 1 base and J by 7 bases, leaving 7 bases between them. From germline, CDR1 is SEHNR and CDR2 FQNEAQ (reference sequence). This CDR3 has 13 amino acids. CDR3 nucleotide sequence: TGTGCCAGCAGCTTAGTGGTGGACGGGGAGCTGTTTTTT. Amino acid sequence: CASSLVVDGELFF. Full variable domain (rest looked up from reference TRBV7-9 and TRBJ2-2): DTGVSQNPRHKITKRGQNVTFRCDPISEHNRLYWYRQTLGQGPEFLTYFQNEAQLEKSRLLSDRFSAERPKGSFSTLEIQRTEQGDSAMYLCASSLVVDGELFFGEGSRLTVL.

This clonotype has ten or more counts. The chain carries TRBV20-1 and TRBJ1-1; D is unresolved. The germline gives CDR1 DFQATT, CDR2 SNEGSKA (reference sequence). Between the trimmed V and J ends, which lost 0 bases and 4 bases, there was a span of 6 bases. The CDR3 totals 12 residues. For the CDR3, the DNA is TGCAGTGCTAGAGAACCCGGCACTGAAGCTTTCTTT. Residues: CSAREPGTEAFF.

About this clonotype itself: The conserved final phenylalanine or tryptophan is absent from the CDR3, which likely points to a read error. This chain joins TRBV5-5 and TRBJ1-5; D may be TRBD1 (6 bases). V was clipped by 0 bases and J by 7 bases, with 17 bases between them. Germline V CDR1 and CDR2: SGHKS, YYEKEE (reference sequence). The CDR3 runs to 16 residues. CDR3 in DNA: TGTGCCAGCAGCTTGGCGTGGGGGCGAGAAAAACAGCCCCAGCATCTT. This sequence encodes CASSLAWGREKQPQHL.

The rearrangement uses TRBV6-1 and TRBJ1-2, with D possibly matching TRBD1 (6 bases). The germline V gene has CDR1 MNHNS and CDR2 SASEGT. Deletions cut 4 bases from V and 7 bases from J, with 22 bases between. The CDR3 runs to 16 residues. The CDR3 loop reads CASSGLGTSPGFGYTF. CDR3 sequence (DNA): TGTGCCAGCAGTGGCCTAGGGACATCGCCCGGTTTTGGCTACACCTTC.

This chain uses TRBV6-5 with TRBJ2-7; 7 bases match TRBD2. From germline, CDR1 is MNHEY and CDR2 SVGAGI. Trimming at V came to 2 bases and at J to 0 bases, leaving 4 bases not matched to a gene. This CDR3 spans 15 amino acids. The CDR3 sequence is CASSYRGGVSYEQYF. The CDR3 DNA follows: TGTGCCAGCAGTTACCGGGGAGGGGTCTCCTACGAGCAGTACTTC.

In DNA form, the CDR3 reads TGTGCCAGCAGCCACAATGGGGGGAGTGGCTACACCTTC. Its protein product is CASSHNGGSGYTF. The chain carries TRBV7-2 and TRBJ1-2, with a weak D call TRBD1 (5 bases). Germline assignment: CDR1 SGHTA and CDR2 FQGNSA. The CDR3 is made up of 13 amino acids. V was pared by 5 bases and J by 7 bases, with 14 bases between.

This clonotype has just a few counts. The V and J genes are TRBV5-6 and TRBJ2-1; 9 bases agree with TRBD2. V dropped 4 bases and J dropped 8; count of bases not matched to a gene: 13. This CDR3 contains 16 residues. CDR1 is SGHDT, CDR2 YYEEEE, per germline. The CDR3 coding sequence is TGTGCCAGCAGCGATTGGTTAGCGGGGGATGTCGATGAGCAGTTCTTC. Its translation is CASSDWLAGDVDEQFF.

This rearrangement joins TRBV20-1 to TRBJ2-7, with TRBD1 identical over 9 bases. Unmatched junction bases numbered 7, after V lost 3 bases and J lost 4 bases. CDR1 and CDR2 (germline): DFQATT, SNEGSKA (reference sequence). The CDR3 has 14 residues. The CDR3 DNA is TGCAGTGCTAGCGGCGGACAGGGGTATTACGAGCAGTACTTC. Residues: CSASGGQGYYEQYF.

Only a few counts were recorded for this clonotype. The chain links TRBV11-2 to TRBJ2-5; TRBD1 matches 8 bases. V was clipped by 4 bases and J by 5 bases; unmatched bases: 27. Germline loops: CDR1 SGHAT, CDR2 FQNNGV. The CDR3 loop spans 21 amino acids. Here the CDR3 DNA reads TGTGCCAGCAGCTATGACAGGGGCACGATATTGTTTCGGAAGAAGGGGGAGACCCAGTACTTC. As protein: CASSYDRGTILFRKKGETQYF.

This clonotype was observed a handful of times. The CDR3 DNA reads TGTGCCAGCAGCCAGGCGTCCGGAGTTGGTCAGCCCCAGCATTTT. Translating gives CASSQASGVGQPQHF. The chain joins TRBV4-2 to TRBJ1-5; D unresolved. CDR3 length: 15 residues. In germline, CDR1 is LGHNA, CDR2 YNFKEQ. V was trimmed by 3 bases and J by 6 bases, leaving 15 bases between them.